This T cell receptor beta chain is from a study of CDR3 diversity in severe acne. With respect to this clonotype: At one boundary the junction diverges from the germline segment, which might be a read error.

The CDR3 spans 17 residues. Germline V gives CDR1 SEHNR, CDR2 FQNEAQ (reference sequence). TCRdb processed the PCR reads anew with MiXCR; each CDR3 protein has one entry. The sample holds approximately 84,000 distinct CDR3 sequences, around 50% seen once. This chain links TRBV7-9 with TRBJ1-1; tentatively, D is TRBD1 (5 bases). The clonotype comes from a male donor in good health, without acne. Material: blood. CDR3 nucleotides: TGTGCCGGCAGCTCAGCTTTGATCCAGGGAGAGGACACTGAAGCTTTCTTT. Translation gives CAGSSALIQGEDTEAFF.